The 26 T cell receptor beta chains given below trace back to one sample, sequenced in a study of spatial heterogeneity in lung cancer. Study observations and caveats: One measure, the expanded intratumoral alpha and beta TCR count, tracked tumor mutation counts.

Their antigens remain unidentified. Time point defined: sample taken at primary tumor resection. In TCRdb, the 5' RACE reads were re-called with MiXCR into one record per CDR3 protein. The sample has some 6,900 distinct CDR3 sequences; roughly 12% are singletons. The sample in question was lung tumor tissue, obtained at surgery. The receptors stem from a male donor with early-stage non-small cell lung cancer.

This clonotype was observed a handful of times. This beta chain lies outside the target of a library built for alpha chains; its clone size means little. J is TRBJ1-1 and V is TRBV12-3 or TRBV12-4; 9 positions match TRBD1. The J segment lost 0 bases and the V segment lost 5 bases, leaving 4 bases of the junction unmatched. This CDR3 region has 15 residues. CDR3 residues: CASSRWTGVNTEAFF. CDR3 DNA sequence: TGTGCCAGCAGTCGATGGACAGGGGTGAACACTGAAGCTTTCTTT.

This clonotype has a handful of counts. For a library built for alpha chains, this beta chain is a stray read; little rests on its size. V is TRBV28 and J is TRBJ2-1, with 9 nucleotides matching TRBD1. CDR1 is MDHEN and CDR2 is SYDVKM in the germline V gene. Unmatched junction bases numbered 4, after V lost 7 bases and J lost 6 bases. The length of the CDR3 is 13 residues. The CDR3 DNA reads as TGTGCCAGCAAACGACAGGGGGTCAATGAGCAGTTCTTC. This gives the protein CASKRQGVNEQFF.

About this clonotype: This beta chain is a stray sequence in a library constructed for alpha chains; its clone size is not meaningful. The chain employs TRBV7-2 and TRBJ1-1, with D hard to call. Germline lookup yields CDR1 SGHTA and CDR2 FQGNSA. CDR3 length: 14 residues. V lost 1 base and J 1 base, leaving 7 bases between the germline ends. The CDR3 loop is CASSLGLTNTEAFF. CDR3 coding DNA: TGTGCCAGCAGCTTAGGTTTGACGAACACTGAAGCTTTCTTT.

This clonotype was seen repeatedly, ten times or more. This beta chain was picked up by a library intended for alpha chains and is off target, so its count carries little meaning. The J gene is TRBJ2-3, the V gene TRBV4-3, with D hard to call. V lost 1 base, J lost 3 bases, and 14 bases lay in between. Germline V CDR1 and CDR2: LGHNA, YSLEER. The CDR3 is 16 amino acids. CDR3 coding DNA: TGCGCCAGCAGCCAAGTGTCAGCGTCCAGGACAGATACGCAGTATTTT. Residues: CASSQVSASRTDTQYF.

By sample fraction, this clonotype is medium-sized. Because this beta chain is a stray read in a library intended to capture alpha chains, its abundance should not be given much weight. The chain has TRBV5-1 and TRBJ2-3, with no clear D. From germline, CDR1 is SGHRS and CDR2 YFSETQ. This CDR3 is built from 13 residues. V was shortened by 4 bases and J by 6 bases, with 12 bases between the two germline ends. The CDR3 region is CASSAGATDTQYF. DNA for the CDR3: TGCGCCAGCAGCGCCGGAGCAACCGATACGCAGTATTTT. The full variable domain, its missing parts supplied by reference TRBV5-1 and TRBJ2-3, is KAGVTQTPRYLIKTRGQQVTLSCSPISGHRSVSWYQQTPGQGLQFLFEYFSETQRNKGNFPGRFSGRQFSNSRSEMNVSTLELGDSALYLCASSAGATDTQYFGPGTRLTVL.

This clonotype occurred many times. This beta chain lies outside the target of a library built for alpha chains; its clone size means little. This chain connects TRBV6-6 to TRBJ2-7, with 10 bases lining up with TRBD2. After removal of 6 bases from V and 2 bases from J, the junction contained 4 bases not matched to a gene. The length of the CDR3 is 14 residues. Germline CDR1 is MNHNY and CDR2 is SVGAGI (reference sequence). The CDR3 nucleotides are TGTGCCAGCAGACCCAGCGGGAGGGCCTACGAGCAGTACTTC. This translates into CASRPSGRAYEQYF.

This clonotype has ten or more counts. The library was prepared for alpha chains; this beta chain is a stray read, so its frequency means little. CDR3 sequence (DNA): TGTGCCACCAGTGATGCAAAACCCGGGACAGGGGTTCAGCCCCAGCATTTT. Its translation: CATSDAKPGTGVQPQHF. The chain recombines TRBV24-1 with TRBJ1-5; 10 nucleotides agree with TRBD1. After removal of 3 bases from V and 6 bases from J, the junction contained 10 bases not matched to a gene. The germline CDR1 and CDR2 sequences are KGHDR and SFDVKD. This CDR3 is 17 amino acids long.

This clonotype was seen at least ten times. This beta chain came through as a stray read in a library set up for alpha chains, and its size says little. The genes are TRBV5-1 and TRBJ1-1; D remains ambiguous. CDR1 and CDR2 (germline): SGHRS, YFSETQ. V was clipped by 4 bases and J by 0 bases, with 13 bases between them. The CDR3 is 15 residues long. CDR3 DNA sequence: TGCGCCAGCAGCCAGGATGTGAGGCTGAACACTGAAGCTTTCTTT. This translates into CASSQDVRLNTEAFF.

This clonotype is labeled medium-sized. As an off-target read in a library built for alpha chains, this beta chain has a frequency of little significance. In DNA, the CDR3 is TGTGCCAGCAGTGGGATCGGGGGATACAATGAGCAGTTCTTC. Protein: CASSGIGGYNEQFF. The J gene is TRBJ2-1, the V gene TRBV25-1; D might be TRBD2 (6 bases). Germline V gives CDR1 MGHDK, CDR2 SYGVNS. The CDR3 spans 14 residues. V dropped 4 bases and J dropped 4 bases, with 11 bases sitting between them.

With respect to this clonotype: This beta chain is an off-target read within a library intended for alpha chains, so its frequency means little. The V call is TRBV7-2, the J call TRBJ2-4; 15 bases agree with TRBD2. Germline CDR1 is SGHTA and CDR2 is FQGNSA. The V and J ends lost 5 bases and 8 bases, in that order; junction bases with no gene match: 4. The CDR3 is 15 residues long. CDR3 amino acids: CASSTRTSGRDIQYF. CDR3 nucleotide sequence: TGTGCCAGCAGCACGAGGACTAGCGGGAGGGACATTCAGTACTTC.

This clonotype ranks as large (0.1 to 1%). This beta chain appears as a stray read in a library generated for alpha chains; its size is not informative. This chain links TRBV24-1 with TRBJ2-1, with 11 positions matching TRBD1. V lost 4 bases to trimming and J lost 5 bases; unmatched junction nucleotides: 6. The length of the CDR3 is 16 residues. The germline V gene encodes CDR1 KGHDR and CDR2 SFDVKD. The CDR3, as DNA: TGTGCCACCAGTGACCCCGGGACAGGGGGACACAATGAGCAGTTCTTC. Amino acid sequence: CATSDPGTGGHNEQFF.

In its sample, this clonotype was seen many times. Since it is a stray read in a library aimed at alpha chains, this beta chain has a size that is not meaningful. The J gene is TRBJ2-1, the V gene TRBV28; 8 bases match TRBD1. This CDR3 has 14 amino acids. CDR1 and CDR2 from the germline V gene are MDHEN and SYDVKM. After removal of 5 bases from V and 4 bases from J, the junction contained 4 bases not matched to a gene. CDR3 amino acids: CASSPGQGYNEQFF. CDR3 nucleotides: TGTGCCAGCAGTCCCGGACAGGGTTACAATGAGCAGTTCTTC.

This clonotype was recorded many times. This beta chain was picked up by a library intended for alpha chains and is off target, so its count carries little meaning. The chain has TRBV7-9 and TRBJ2-1; 7 bases match TRBD2. The CDR3 covers 13 residues. Unmatched junction bases numbered 1, after V lost 0 bases and J lost 8 bases. From germline, CDR1 is SEHNR and CDR2 FQNEAQ (reference sequence). CDR3 nucleotide sequence: TGTGCCAGCAGCTTAGCGGGACTATATGAGCAGTTCTTC. This translates into CASSLAGLYEQFF.

This clonotype was counted between two and nine times. The library was designed around alpha chains, so this beta chain is a stray read whose abundance carries little weight. This rearrangement joins TRBV27 to TRBJ2-5, with D possibly matching TRBD1 (6 bases). This CDR3 is 13 amino acids long. Deletions cut 6 bases from V and 5 bases from J, with 13 bases between. Germline V gives CDR1 MNHEY, CDR2 SMNVEV (reference sequence). CDR3 sequence: CASRVGAYETQYF. The CDR3 DNA is TGTGCCAGCAGGGTGGGGGCGTATGAGACCCAGTACTTC.

In this sample, this clonotype turned up many times. Being off target in a library aimed at alpha chains, this beta chain has a size of little meaning. The chain joins TRBV7-2 to TRBJ1-5; D gene uncertain. With 5 bases removed from V and 7 bases from J, the gap between germline ends came to 12 bases. Germline CDR1 SGHTA, CDR2 FQGNSA. There are 13 residues in the CDR3. For the CDR3, the DNA is TGTGCCAGCAGCGTAAGGGAAGGACAGCCCCAGCATTTT. This translates into CASSVREGQPQHF.

By proportion, this clonotype is medium-sized (0.01 to 0.1%). This beta chain represents an off-target read in a library built for alpha chains; its size is of limited meaning. This chain uses TRBV20-1 with TRBJ1-2; a weak D match, TRBD1 (6 bases). Germline CDR1 is DFQATT and CDR2 is SNEGSKA (reference sequence). The ends were cut back, 6 bases at V and 4 bases at J, with 15 bases in the middle. The CDR3 has 13 amino acids. This chain's CDR3 is CSAHAGGAYGYTF. The CDR3 region has the DNA TGCAGTGCCCACGCTGGGGGGGCCTATGGCTACACCTTC.

This clonotype was counted ten times or more. The size of this beta chain means little, since it is a stray read in a library made for alpha chains. The J gene is TRBJ2-2, the V gene TRBV27; 9 bases are shared with TRBD1. Trimming at V came to 3 bases and at J to 3 bases, leaving 5 bases not matched to a gene. Germline assignment: CDR1 MNHEY and CDR2 SMNVEV (reference sequence). The CDR3 contains 16 residues. The chain's CDR3 is CASSLWTGADTGELFF. CDR3 in DNA: TGTGCCAGCAGTTTGTGGACAGGGGCCGACACCGGGGAGCTGTTTTTT.

This clonotype came up many times. Within a library made for alpha chains, this beta chain is off target, and its count is uninformative. The chain links TRBV12-3 or TRBV12-4 to TRBJ2-5; 10 nucleotides line up with TRBD1. Losses at the gene ends were 6 bases for V and 7 bases for J; bases not matched to a gene: 8. The CDR3 contains 14 residues. DNA of the CDR3: TGTGCCAGCAGAAGAGGACAGGGGGAAGGGACCCAGTACTTC. The encoded protein is CASRRGQGEGTQYF.

Sample share makes this clonotype large. Since the library was made to target alpha chains, this beta chain is a stray read and its abundance is not meaningful. The chain has TRBV9 and TRBJ1-2; D remains unclear. The CDR3 has 14 amino acids. Trimming took off 4 bases at V and 1 base at J, with 11 bases between the two ends. Germline CDR1 SGDLS, CDR2 YYNGEE. The CDR3 coding sequence is TGTGCCAGCAGCATCCGGACGGATAACTATGGCTACACCTTC. Its translation: CASSIRTDNYGYTF.

This clonotype showed up many times. This beta chain came through as a stray read in a library set up for alpha chains, and its size says little. V gene TRBV28 combines with J gene TRBJ2-7; unclear D gene. Trimming shortened V by 7 bases and J by 3 bases, and 19 bases separated the two germline ends. The CDR3 length is 15 residues. Per germline, CDR1 MDHEN and CDR2 SYDVKM. CDR3 protein: CASNREEVGYYEQYF. CDR3 in DNA: TGTGCCAGCAACCGAGAAGAAGTGGGGTACTACGAGCAGTACTTC.

The table lists this clonotype with many counts. Since it is a stray read in a library aimed at alpha chains, this beta chain has a size that is not meaningful. The V and J genes are TRBV2 and TRBJ1-5; D remains unclear. The CDR3 has 13 residues. Trimming shortened V by 10 bases and J by 2 bases, and 12 bases separated the two germline ends. Germline CDR1 reads SNHLY; CDR2 reads FYNNEI. The chain's CDR3 is CATARDGNQPQHF. The CDR3 DNA is TGTGCCACCGCGAGGGATGGCAATCAGCCCCAGCATTTT.

Note on this clonotype: The library was built for alpha chains, so this beta chain is an off-target read and its size means little. The genes are TRBV11-2 and TRBJ2-3, with 7 bases identical to TRBD2. Germline V gene lookup returns CDR1 SGHAT and CDR2 FQNNGV. The CDR3 sequence is 16 residues long. Losses at the gene ends were 2 bases for V and 2 bases for J; bases not matched to a gene: 7. Here the CDR3 reads CASSLIAGEATDTQYF. The CDR3 bases are TGTGCCAGCAGCTTAATTGCGGGAGAGGCCACAGATACGCAGTATTTT.

This clonotype showed up many times. As an off-target read in a library built for alpha chains, this beta chain has a frequency of little significance. The genes are TRBV24-1 and TRBJ2-2, with 9 bases aligning to TRBD1. The CDR3 loop spans 15 amino acids. Trimming took 4 bases from V and 5 from J; bases not matched to a gene: 4. Germline loops: CDR1 KGHDR, CDR2 SFDVKD. The CDR3 protein is CATSELTGGTGELFF. The CDR3 DNA follows: TGTGCCACCAGTGAGCTGACAGGGGGTACCGGGGAGCTGTTTTTT.

This clonotype has ten or more counts. Because this beta chain is a stray read in a library intended to capture alpha chains, its abundance should not be given much weight. The chain combines TRBV18 with TRBJ2-4, with 9 bases fitting TRBD1. There are 17 residues in the CDR3. J was trimmed by 0 bases and V by 3 bases; bases with no gene match: 6. Per germline, CDR1 KGHSH and CDR2 LQKENI. The CDR3 reads CASSPGQGSSAKNIQYF. DNA for the CDR3: TGTGCCAGCTCACCGGGACAGGGATCCTCAGCCAAAAACATTCAGTACTTC.

Judged by abundance, this clonotype is medium-sized. This beta chain is an off-target read within a library intended for alpha chains, so its frequency means little. This chain uses TRBV20-1 with TRBJ2-1; D is unresolved. The V gene's germline CDR1 is DFQATT and CDR2 SNEGSKA (reference sequence). This CDR3 comprises 14 residues. V lost 5 bases to trimming and J lost 6 bases, with 17 bases between them. CDR3 coding DNA: TGCAGTGCTTCCTCCCCCAAGGCGGCCAATGAGCAGTTCTTC. Its translation is CSASSPKAANEQFF.

This clonotype is medium-sized within its sample. Within a library made for alpha chains, this beta chain is off target, and its count is uninformative. This chain connects TRBV6-5 to TRBJ1-4, with TRBD1 matching 7 bases. The CDR3 sequence is 14 residues long. The junction had 7 bases not matched to a gene; V was cut back by 6 bases and J by 6 bases. Germline-derived CDR1 and CDR2 are MNHEY and SVGAGI. The CDR3 here is CASRPSGTDEKLFF. The DNA for the CDR3 is TGTGCCAGCAGACCTTCCGGGACAGATGAAAAACTGTTTTTT.